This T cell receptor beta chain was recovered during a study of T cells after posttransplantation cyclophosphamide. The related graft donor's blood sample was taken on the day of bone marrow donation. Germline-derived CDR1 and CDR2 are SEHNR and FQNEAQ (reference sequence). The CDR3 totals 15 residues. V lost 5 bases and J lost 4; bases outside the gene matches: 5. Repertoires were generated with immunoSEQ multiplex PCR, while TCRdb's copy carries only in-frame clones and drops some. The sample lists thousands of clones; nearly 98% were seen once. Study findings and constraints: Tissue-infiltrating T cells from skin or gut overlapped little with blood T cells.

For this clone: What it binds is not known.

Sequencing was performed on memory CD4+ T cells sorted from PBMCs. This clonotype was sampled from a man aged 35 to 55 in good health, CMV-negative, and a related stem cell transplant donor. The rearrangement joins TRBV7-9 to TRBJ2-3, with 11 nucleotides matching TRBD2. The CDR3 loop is CASSPGTSGPDTQYF. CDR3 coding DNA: TGTGCCAGCAGCCCCGGGACTAGCGGACCAGATACGCAGTATTTT.